These 23 T cell receptor beta chains were all obtained from the same sample, sequenced in a study of T cell repertoires in cytomegalovirus infection. TCRdb redid the calling of the reads with MiXCR, one entry per CDR3 protein. The data show approximately 600,000 distinct CDR3 sequences, with under 45% seen just once and 48% held by the top ten. No antigens are known for them. The sample in question was cultured PBMCs, obtained from culture after CMV antigen stimulation. These receptors came from a human donor in good health (CMV status not recorded). Some clones in this sample may be carry-over from other donors' samples.

This clonotype was counted only a few times. V and J are TRBV11-2 and TRBJ1-2; D not resolved. Germline V lookup: CDR1 SGHAT, CDR2 FQNNGV. The CDR3 covers 14 residues. Trimming left V 1 base short and J 5 bases short, with 11 bases between. DNA for the CDR3: TGTGCCAGCAGCTTAGTCCCCCGGGGATATGGCTACACCTTC. As protein: CASSLVPRGYGYTF.

This clonotype was detected a few times. The V gene is TRBV7-4, the J gene TRBJ2-3; D is uncertain. Germline values: CDR1 SGHVT, CDR2 SQSDAQ. The CDR3 covers 14 residues. V lost 1 base to trimming and J lost 6 bases, with 11 bases between them. The CDR3 coding sequence is TGTGCCAGCAGCTTAGTATTCATTCGCGATACGCAGTATTTT. Amino acids: CASSLVFIRDTQYF.

As to this clonotype: The junction differs from germline at one of its ends, possibly a read error. J is TRBJ2-4 and V is TRBV7-4; 10 nucleotides line up with TRBD2. Germline CDR1 SGHVT, CDR2 SQSDAQ. CDR3 size: 13 residues. CDR3 amino acids: CASVPAGGPIPYF. DNA of the CDR3: TGTGCCAGCGTCCCAGCGGGGGGGCCAATTCCGTACTTC.

The chain joins TRBV2 to TRBJ1-6; D not certain. V was trimmed by 10 bases and J by 5 bases, leaving 12 bases between them. The CDR3 contains 13 residues. Germline V gives CDR1 SNHLY, CDR2 FYNNEI. CDR3 region: CATEGRNNSPLHF. The CDR3 DNA follows: TGTGCCACGGAGGGAAGAAATAATTCACCCCTCCACTTT.

V usage is TRBV29-1 and J usage is TRBJ2-4, with D perhaps TRBD1 (5 bases). V lost 4 bases and J lost 5, with 24 bases in between. CDR3 length: 17 amino acids. The germline V gene encodes CDR1 SQVTM and CDR2 ANQGSEA. The CDR3 loop reads CSVGGLGGAPTENIQYF. The CDR3 coding sequence is TGCAGCGTTGGGGGCCTCGGCGGAGCCCCTACAGAAAACATTCAGTACTTC.

The rearrangement joins TRBV27 to TRBJ2-3, with TRBD1 as a possible D gene (6 bases). The V end lost 3 bases, the J end lost 2 bases, and 12 bases lay between the germline ends. The length of the CDR3 is 15 residues. The germline CDR1 and CDR2 sequences are MNHEY and SMNVEV (reference sequence). The CDR3 bases are TGTGCCAGCAGTTTCTCCGGACAGATCACAGATACGCAGTATTTT. This translates into CASSFSGQITDTQYF.

The rearrangement uses TRBV5-1 and TRBJ2-7; D possibly matches TRBD1 or TRBD2 (5 bases each). The V end was cut by 4 bases, the J end by 6 bases, with 20 bases between. The length of the CDR3 is 15 residues. Germline CDR1 reads SGHRS; CDR2 reads YFSETQ. CDR3 region: CASSLVYGAPGEQYF. CDR3 nucleotide sequence: TGCGCCAGCAGCCTTGTGTACGGGGCCCCGGGCGAGCAGTACTTC.

V gene TRBV27 combines with J gene TRBJ1-3, with TRBD1 as a possible D gene (6 bases). CDR1 and CDR2 (germline): MNHEY, SMNVEV (reference sequence). The CDR3 runs to 16 residues. Trimming cost V 4 bases and J 4 bases, with 17 bases left between them. The CDR3 DNA reads TGTGCCAGCAGTTCGGACAGCCGAGGAAGGGGAAACACCATATATTTT. It specifies CASSSDSRGRGNTIYF.

The V and J genes are TRBV2 and TRBJ1-1; D not certain. The CDR3 has 12 amino acids. V was cut by 7 bases and J by 4 bases, with 10 bases left in between. Germline CDR1 SNHLY, CDR2 FYNNEI. CDR3 in DNA: TGTGCCAGCATTCGGGTTCGCACTGAAGCTTTCTTT. Translated, it gives CASIRVRTEAFF.

This chain connects TRBV20-1 to TRBJ2-7, with TRBD2 matching over 7 bases. Germline-derived CDR1 and CDR2 are DFQATT and SNEGSKA (reference sequence). This CDR3 comprises 13 residues. Trimming took 6 bases from V and 3 from J; bases not matched to a gene: 8. CDR3 coding DNA: TGCAGTGCCAAGAGCGGGGAGAACTACGAGCAGTACTTC. Translating gives CSAKSGENYEQYF.

The chain combines TRBV10-3 with TRBJ2-7; unclear D gene. Trimming left V 5 bases short and J 6 bases short, with 20 bases between. The CDR3 runs to 15 residues. CDR1 and CDR2 from the germline V gene are ENHRY and SYGVKD. The CDR3 loop reads CAISNPGLEGSEQYF. DNA for the CDR3: TGTGCCATCAGTAACCCGGGTTTGGAAGGCTCCGAGCAGTACTTC.

This clonotype was picked up one time. The chain couples TRBV20-1 to TRBJ1-1; D uncertain. The CDR3 has 14 residues. Germline V gene sequence: CDR1 DFQATT, CDR2 SNEGSKA (reference sequence). Deletions cut 1 base from V and 3 bases from J, with 12 bases between. The CDR3 here is CSARGVGAHTEAFF. The CDR3 DNA follows: TGCAGTGCTAGAGGGGTTGGCGCCCACACTGAAGCTTTCTTT.

The chain is built from TRBV14 and TRBJ1-6; D is undetermined. V was cut by 4 bases and J by 5 bases, with 12 bases left in between. CDR1 is SGHDN and CDR2 is FVKESK in the germline V gene. This CDR3 spans 15 amino acids. CDR3 in DNA: TGTGCCAGCAGCCGGCGGATCATCGATAATTCACCCCTCCACTTT. Translation gives CASSRRIIDNSPLHF.

V and J are TRBV5-1 and TRBJ1-1; 7 nucleotides agree with TRBD1. CDR1 is SGHRS, CDR2 YFSETQ, per germline. The CDR3 length is 15 residues. With V trimmed by 0 bases and J by 5 bases, 7 bases remained unmatched. CDR3 sequence reads: CASSLAETGTTEAFF. The CDR3 coding sequence is TGCGCCAGCAGCTTGGCAGAGACAGGGACGACTGAAGCTTTCTTT.

At least ten counts were recorded for this clonotype. This chain links TRBV7-2 with TRBJ1-5; D is possibly TRBD1 (5 bases). V lost 5 bases to trimming and J lost 5 bases, with 16 bases between them. Germline V gene lookup returns CDR1 SGHTA and CDR2 FQGNSA. The CDR3 length is 15 residues. For the CDR3, the DNA is TGTGCCAGCAGCGACGACAGAGAGCGGGATCAGCCCCAGCATTTT. The encoded protein is CASSDDRERDQPQHF.

This clonotype was found a few times. The V and J genes are TRBV20-1 and TRBJ2-3, with D perhaps given as TRBD1 or TRBD2 (5 bases each). The CDR3 covers 13 residues. V lost 6 bases, J lost 3 bases, and 13 bases lay in between. The germline V gene encodes CDR1 DFQATT and CDR2 SNEGSKA (reference sequence). The CDR3 bases are TGCAGTGCCCGGGGCTCGGGGACAGATACGCAGTATTTT. Its translation is CSARGSGTDTQYF.

This clonotype was seen only a few times. The J gene is TRBJ1-5, the V gene TRBV6-6; the D gene is possibly TRBD1 (5 bases). CDR3 length: 13 residues. The ends were cut back, 5 bases at V and 7 bases at J, with 12 bases in the middle. Germline assignment: CDR1 MNHNY and CDR2 SVGAGI (reference sequence). The CDR3 loop is CASSPIRDQPQHF. In DNA form, the CDR3 reads TGTGCCAGCAGTCCGATCAGGGACCAGCCCCAGCATTTT.

The V and J genes are TRBV7-6 and TRBJ1-4; TRBD1 matches at 9 bases. Germline V lookup: CDR1 SGHVS, CDR2 FNYEAQ. V was clipped by 5 bases and J by 5 bases; unmatched bases: 9. The CDR3 sequence is 16 residues long. CDR3 DNA: TGTGCCAGCAGCCCCGGGACAGGGAGTGAGAATGAAAAACTGTTTTTT. Amino acid sequence: CASSPGTGSENEKLFF.

The rearrangement uses TRBV7-2 and TRBJ2-7; 9 positions agree with TRBD2. This CDR3 has 14 amino acids. CDR1 and CDR2 from the germline V gene are SGHTA and FQGNSA. The V segment lost 6 bases and the J segment 6 bases; nucleotides outside the gene matches: 9. The CDR3 is CASRKGLAFSEQYF. The CDR3 nucleotides read TGTGCCAGCAGGAAGGGACTAGCCTTTAGCGAGCAGTACTTC.

The rearrangement links TRBV5-6 to TRBJ1-2; no definite D call. Germline V gives CDR1 SGHDT, CDR2 YYEEEE. The length of the CDR3 is 14 residues. The V gene lost 0 bases and the J gene lost 5 bases, with 11 bases spanning the gap. CDR3 bases: TGTGCCAGCAGCTTGGTCCCACAGTCGTATGGCTACACCTTC. It yields the protein CASSLVPQSYGYTF.

The chain employs TRBV7-9 and TRBJ2-7; TRBD1 matches at 7 bases. CDR1 and CDR2 from the germline V gene are SEHNR and FQNEAQ (reference sequence). V dropped 0 bases and J dropped 3; count of bases not matched to a gene: 5. The CDR3 is made up of 15 amino acids. The CDR3 nucleotides read TGTGCCAGCAGCTTAGCCGGGACAGATCTCTACGAGCAGTACTTC. Translation gives CASSLAGTDLYEQYF.

The chain links TRBV28 to TRBJ1-6, with D uncertain. Germline assignment: CDR1 MDHEN and CDR2 SYDVKM. Trimming cost V 11 bases and J 0 bases, with 14 bases left between them. CDR3 length: 15 amino acids. The CDR3 loop is CAGGRASSYNSPLHF. The DNA of the CDR3 is TGTGCCGGAGGACGAGCAAGCTCCTATAATTCACCCCTCCACTTT.

This clonotype appeared a few times. The chain joins TRBV7-2 to TRBJ2-1, with D possibly matching TRBD2 (6 bases). Between the trimmed V and J ends, which lost 5 bases and 9 bases, there was a span of 20 bases. The CDR3 extends over 15 amino acids. Germline CDR1 is SGHTA and CDR2 is FQGNSA. CDR3 residues: CASSPQVAGSGEQFF. CDR3 bases: TGTGCCAGCAGCCCACAAGTGGCGGGGTCGGGTGAGCAGTTCTTC.